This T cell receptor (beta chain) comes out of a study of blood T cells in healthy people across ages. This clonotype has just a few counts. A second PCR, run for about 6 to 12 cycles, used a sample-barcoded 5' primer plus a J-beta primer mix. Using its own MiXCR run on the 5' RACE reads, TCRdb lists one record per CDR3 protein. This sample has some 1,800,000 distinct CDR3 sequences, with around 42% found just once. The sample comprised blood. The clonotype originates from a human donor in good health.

In nucleotides, the CDR3 is TGCAGCGCTTGGACGGATTCTAATGAAAAACTGTTTTTT. This encodes CSAWTDSNEKLFF. This chain connects TRBV29-1 to TRBJ1-4, with D uncertain. Trimming removed 7 bases from V and 3 bases from J, with 12 bases in between. Germline lookup yields CDR1 SQVTM and CDR2 ANQGSEA. CDR3 length: 13 residues.